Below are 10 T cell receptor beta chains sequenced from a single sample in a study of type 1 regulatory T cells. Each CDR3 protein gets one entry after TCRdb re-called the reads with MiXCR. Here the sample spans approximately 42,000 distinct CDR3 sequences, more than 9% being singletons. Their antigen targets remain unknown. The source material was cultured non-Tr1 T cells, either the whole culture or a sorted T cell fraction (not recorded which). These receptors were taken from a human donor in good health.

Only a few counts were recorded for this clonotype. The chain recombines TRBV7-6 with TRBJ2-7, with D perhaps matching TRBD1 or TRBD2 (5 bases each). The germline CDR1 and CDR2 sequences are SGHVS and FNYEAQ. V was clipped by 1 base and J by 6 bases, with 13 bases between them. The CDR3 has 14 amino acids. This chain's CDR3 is CASSLGIGDREQYF. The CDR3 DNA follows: TGTGCCAGCAGCTTAGGAATCGGGGACCGCGAGCAGTACTTC.

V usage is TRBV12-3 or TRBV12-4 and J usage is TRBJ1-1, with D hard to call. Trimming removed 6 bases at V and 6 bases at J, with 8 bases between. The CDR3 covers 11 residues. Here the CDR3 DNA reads TGTGCCAGCAGGGAGAGCGCTGAAGCTTTCTTT. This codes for CASRESAEAFF.

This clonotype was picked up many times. In DNA, the CDR3 is TGTGCCAGCACCCAGGACCGCGAGCAGTACTTC. Protein sequence: CASTQDREQYF. The chain links TRBV6-5 to TRBJ2-7; no definite D call. The length of the CDR3 is 11 residues. Germline V lookup: CDR1 MNHEY, CDR2 SVGAGI. The V gene lost 7 bases and the J gene lost 6 bases, with 10 bases spanning the gap.

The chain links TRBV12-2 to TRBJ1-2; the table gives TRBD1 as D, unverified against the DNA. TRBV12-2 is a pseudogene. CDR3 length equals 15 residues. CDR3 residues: CASRLRTGGNYGYTF. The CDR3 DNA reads TGTGCAAGTCGCTTGAGGACAGGAGGAAACTATGGCTACACCTTC.

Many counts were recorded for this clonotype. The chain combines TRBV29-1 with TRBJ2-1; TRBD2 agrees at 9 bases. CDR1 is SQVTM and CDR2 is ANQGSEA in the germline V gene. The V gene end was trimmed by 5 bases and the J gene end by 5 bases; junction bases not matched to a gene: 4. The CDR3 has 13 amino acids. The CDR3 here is CSVTSGFNNEQFF. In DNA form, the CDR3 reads TGCAGCGTTACTAGCGGGTTCAACAATGAGCAGTTCTTC.

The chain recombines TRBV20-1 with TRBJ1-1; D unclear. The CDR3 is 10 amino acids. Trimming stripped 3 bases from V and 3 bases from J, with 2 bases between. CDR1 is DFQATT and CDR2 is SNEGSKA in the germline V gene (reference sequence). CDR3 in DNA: TGCAGTGCTAGGGACACTGAAGCTTTCTTT. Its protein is CSARDTEAFF.

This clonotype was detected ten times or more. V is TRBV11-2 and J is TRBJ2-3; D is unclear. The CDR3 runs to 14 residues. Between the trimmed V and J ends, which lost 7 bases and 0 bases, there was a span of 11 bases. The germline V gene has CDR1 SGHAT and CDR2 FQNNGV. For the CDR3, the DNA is TGTGCCAGCACCTTCTCTTATAGCACAGATACGCAGTATTTT. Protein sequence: CASTFSYSTDTQYF.

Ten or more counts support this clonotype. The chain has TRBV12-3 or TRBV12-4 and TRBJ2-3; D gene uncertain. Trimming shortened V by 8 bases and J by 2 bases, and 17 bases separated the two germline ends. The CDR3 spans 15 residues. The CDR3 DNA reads TGTGCCAGCCTCCCCCGAGCGACCCTCACAGATACGCAGTATTTT. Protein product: CASLPRATLTDTQYF.

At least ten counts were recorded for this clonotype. In DNA, the CDR3 is TGTGCCAGCAGCTTGGCGGTCGGCGGGAGCACAGATACGCAGTATTTT. It codes for CASSLAVGGSTDTQYF. The rearrangement joins TRBV5-5 to TRBJ2-3; tentatively, D is TRBD2 (5 bases). Germline V CDR1 and CDR2: SGHKS, YYEKEE (reference sequence). Trimming shortened V by 0 bases and J by 0 bases, and 11 bases separated the two germline ends. The length of the CDR3 is 16 residues.

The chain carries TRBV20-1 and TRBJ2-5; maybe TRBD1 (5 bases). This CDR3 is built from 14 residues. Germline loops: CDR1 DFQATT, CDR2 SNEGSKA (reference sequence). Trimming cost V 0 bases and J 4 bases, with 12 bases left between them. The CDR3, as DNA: TGCAGTGCTAGAGATCGTAGGGGTTTAGAGACCCAGTACTTC. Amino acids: CSARDRRGLETQYF.